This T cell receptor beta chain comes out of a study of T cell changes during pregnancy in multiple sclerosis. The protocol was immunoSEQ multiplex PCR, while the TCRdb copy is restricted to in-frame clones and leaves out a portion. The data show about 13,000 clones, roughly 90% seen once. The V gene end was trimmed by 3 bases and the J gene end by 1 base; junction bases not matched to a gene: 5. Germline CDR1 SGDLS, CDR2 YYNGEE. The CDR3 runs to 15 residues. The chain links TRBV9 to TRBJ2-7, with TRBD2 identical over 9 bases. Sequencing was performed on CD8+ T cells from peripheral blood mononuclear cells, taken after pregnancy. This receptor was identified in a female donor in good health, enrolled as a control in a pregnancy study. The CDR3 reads CASSEGLADSYEQYF. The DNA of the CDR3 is TGTGCCAGCAGCGAGGGACTAGCTGATTCCTACGAGCAGTACTTC.